This T cell receptor (beta chain) was sequenced for a study of Ad26.COV2.S vaccination and SARS-CoV-2 variants. Overall study results and limits: Researchers cautioned that TCR breadth and depth analyses may have underestimated total T cell responses.

Turning to this clone: Its antigen is undetermined.

The table came from immunoSEQ multiplex PCR; TCRdb's copy has only in-frame clones and leaves some out. The sample has about 250,000 clones, approximately 87% seen once. The CDR3 is made up of 15 amino acids. V shed 5 bases and J shed 2 bases, with 16 bases lying between them. CDR1 MNHEY and CDR2 SVGAGI come from the germline V gene. Noted treatment: around 19 received Ad26.COV2.S at low or high dose, single or two shots; about 5 received placebo; per-sample allocation not given. Collection of the samples took place on day 63 after the first injection of vaccine or placebo. A Boston donor was an adult aged 18-55 years. It was Wuhan-strain SARS-CoV-2 spike that the Ad26 vaccine vector expressed.

The sequenced sample was peripheral blood, obtained in a trial of Ad26.COV2.S vaccine versus placebo. The chain employs TRBV6-5 and TRBJ2-7; possibly TRBD1 for D (7 bases). The clonotype originates from a person between 18 and 59 years old who received the Ad26.COV2.S COVID-19 vaccine or a placebo. This CDR3 reads CASSPHGGTAYEQYF. CDR3 nucleotide sequence: TGTGCCAGCAGTCCCCATGGAGGGACAGCCTACGAGCAGTACTTC.